A single sample is the source of the 14 T cell receptor beta chains below, sequenced in a study of CD8 T cells in ankylosing spondylitis. Via MiXCR, TCRdb re-called the 5' RACE reads, giving one row per CDR3 protein. The sample shows 200,000 to 250,000 distinct CDR3 sequences, around 17% of them seen only once. Overall study findings and caveats: One TCR beta motif, made up of about 8 highly homologous variants, appeared characteristic of ankylosing spondylitis blood.

Their target antigens are unknown. Sequencing was done on a sample of blood, either unsorted or a sorted T cell fraction (not recorded which). The receptors originated from a male donor with ankylosing spondylitis.

This clonotype was counted only a few times. The chain recombines TRBV27 with TRBJ1-2; 7 bases match TRBD1. There are 14 residues in the CDR3. V trimming: 5 bases; J trimming: 4 bases; junction bases outside the gene matches: 7. Germline lookup yields CDR1 MNHEY and CDR2 SMNVEV (reference sequence). CDR3 region: CASSTQGGFYGYTF. CDR3 sequence (DNA): TGTGCCAGCAGTACCCAGGGGGGGTTCTATGGCTACACCTTC.

V is TRBV6-1 and J is TRBJ2-5; the D call may be TRBD1 or TRBD2 (5 bases each). The CDR3 has 14 residues. Trimming shortened V by 6 bases and J by 5 bases, and 16 bases separated the two germline ends. Looked up from germline, CDR1 is MNHNS and CDR2 is SASEGT. CDR3 amino acids: CASSPRDLEETQYF. The CDR3 DNA follows: TGTGCCAGCAGCCCCAGGGACCTTGAGGAGACCCAGTACTTC.

This rearrangement joins TRBV28 to TRBJ2-7; possibly TRBD2 for D (5 bases). Germline V gene data show CDR1 as MDHEN and CDR2 as SYDVKM. The V end lost 2 bases, the J end lost 2 bases, and 13 bases lay between the germline ends. The CDR3 runs to 15 residues. In DNA, the CDR3 is TGTGCCAGCAGTTTACCGGGGTCCACCACCTACGAGCAGTACTTC. Translated, it gives CASSLPGSTTYEQYF.

The V call is TRBV11-1, the J call TRBJ2-2; 7 bases align to TRBD2. Losses at the gene ends were 2 bases for V and 0 bases for J; bases not matched to a gene: 15. The germline V gene has CDR1 SGHAT and CDR2 FQDESV (reference sequence). The CDR3 totals 20 residues. In nucleotides, the CDR3 is TGTGCCAGCAGCTTAACGGCGGTTCTAGCGGACCACCCGAACACCGGGGAGCTGTTTTTT. Its protein product is CASSLTAVLADHPNTGELFF.

V usage is TRBV15 and J usage is TRBJ1-4, with D possibly TRBD1 on 6 matching bases. Germline assignment: CDR1 LNHNV and CDR2 YYDKDF (reference sequence). With 2 bases removed from V and 4 bases from J, the gap between germline ends came to 11 bases. This CDR3 spans 15 amino acids. This chain's CDR3 is CATSRPWDINEKLFF. The CDR3, as DNA: TGTGCCACCAGCAGACCCTGGGACATTAATGAAAAACTGTTTTTT.

This clonotype was seen at least ten times. The J gene is TRBJ2-6, the V gene TRBV11-1, with TRBD1 identical over 7 bases. V was pared by 4 bases and J by 2 bases, with 11 bases of the junction left unmatched. The germline V gene encodes CDR1 SGHAT and CDR2 FQDESV (reference sequence). CDR3 size: 18 residues. The CDR3 protein is CASSSTGTAQTGANVLTF. The CDR3 DNA reads TGTGCCAGCAGCTCAACCGGGACAGCCCAGACTGGGGCCAACGTCCTGACTTTC.

The V and J genes are TRBV7-3 and TRBJ2-7; 7 nucleotides line up with TRBD2. The CDR3 sequence is 14 residues long. V gave up 5 bases and J gave up 1 base; unmatched junction bases: 5. Germline CDR1 is SGHTA and CDR2 is FQGTGA. CDR3 DNA sequence: TGTGCCAGCAGCCCCCTCGGGGGGTCCTACGAGCAGTACTTC. Translated, it gives CASSPLGGSYEQYF. Full variable domain (rest looked up from reference TRBV7-3 and TRBJ2-7): GAGVSQTPSNKVTEKGKYVELRCDPISGHTALYWYRQSLGQGPEFLIYFQGTGAADDSGLPNDRFFAVRPEGSVSTLKIQRTERGDSAVYLCASSPLGGSYEQYFGPGTRLTVT.

The sample holds one count of this clonotype. This chain uses TRBV6-1 with TRBJ1-2; 9 bases are shared with TRBD1. Germline trimming cut 5 bases from V and 6 bases from J; bases unmatched to any gene: 10. Germline V gene data show CDR1 as MNHNS and CDR2 as SASEGT. CDR3 length: 15 amino acids. CDR3 DNA sequence: TGTGCCAGCAGTAATAACAGGGGGCTCAACCATGGCTACACCTTC. It specifies CASSNNRGLNHGYTF.

The genes are TRBV14 and TRBJ2-1; D could derive from TRBD1 or TRBD2 (6 bases each). The CDR3 length is 15 residues. Germline loops: CDR1 SGHDN, CDR2 FVKESK. V lost 6 bases and J lost 3, with 15 bases in between. CDR3 amino acids: CASRLNKGGYNEQFF. In DNA form, the CDR3 reads TGTGCCAGCAGACTGAACAAGGGGGGCTACAATGAGCAGTTCTTC.

This chain joins TRBV27 and TRBJ2-1; 7 bases map to TRBD2. Germline CDR1 is MNHEY and CDR2 is SMNVEV (reference sequence). V lost 10 bases to trimming and J lost 8 bases; unmatched junction nucleotides: 14. This CDR3 has 14 residues. In DNA, the CDR3 is TGTGCCACCTCTTTGCGGGAGCCTGGGGATGAGCAGTTCTTC. Translation: CATSLREPGDEQFF.

The genes are TRBV28 and TRBJ2-7; no firm D call. The CDR3 is 13 amino acids. CDR1 and CDR2 (germline): MDHEN, SYDVKM. With 3 bases removed from V and 5 bases from J, the gap between germline ends came to 11 bases. The CDR3 coding sequence is TGTGCCAGCAGTTTCGCGGTCGGGCACGAGCAGTACTTC. It codes for CASSFAVGHEQYF.

V usage is TRBV4-1 and J usage is TRBJ2-1; D ambiguous. In germline, CDR1 is MGHRA, CDR2 YSYEKL. The CDR3 sequence is 15 residues long. V was shortened by 0 bases and J by 2 bases, with 8 bases between the two germline ends. For the CDR3, the DNA is TGCGCCAGCAGCCAAGATCCTGGAACCTACAATGAGCAGTTCTTC. Its translation is CASSQDPGTYNEQFF.

Ten or more counts support this clonotype. The V call is TRBV29-1, the J call TRBJ2-1; D uncertain. Germline V CDR1 and CDR2: SQVTM, ANQGSEA. The CDR3 loop spans 10 amino acids. The germline V and J ends were trimmed by 7 bases and 5 bases, with 6 bases remaining between them. The CDR3 loop is CSASDNEQFF. The CDR3, as DNA: TGCAGCGCGTCGGACAATGAGCAGTTCTTC.

This clonotype was counted a few times. J is TRBJ1-2 and V is TRBV29-1, with D perhaps matching TRBD1 (5 bases). Trimming shortened V by 3 bases and J by 4 bases, and 12 bases separated the two germline ends. Per germline, CDR1 SQVTM and CDR2 ANQGSEA. The CDR3 loop spans 13 amino acids. CDR3 DNA: TGCAGCGTTGATGACAGCGCTCGCTATGGCTACACCTTC. Translation: CSVDDSARYGYTF.